This T cell receptor beta chain was captured by sequencing in a study of blood T cells in healthy people across ages. With a J-beta primer mix and a sample-barcoded 5' primer, a second PCR ran about 6 to 11 cycles. MiXCR, run by TCRdb on the 5' RACE reads, gives a single entry per CDR3 protein. The profile shows about 690,000 distinct CDR3 sequences, approximately 40% of them singletons. Study observations and caveats: Unsorted PBMCs ruled out conclusive naive versus antigen-experienced comparison. Per-million-T-cell TCR beta diversity fell roughly linearly with age.

The length of the CDR3 is 13 residues. Trimming took off 4 bases at V and 4 bases at J, with 9 bases between the two ends. Germline V CDR1 and CDR2: SGDLS, YYNGEE. The amount of total RNA extracted per sample was at least 6 micrograms. In the case of this clonotype: What it recognizes is unknown.

This clonotype was obtained from a man of 80 years or more in good health. J is TRBJ2-1 and V is TRBV9; D unclear. Sequenced: blood. CDR3 bases: TGTGCCAGCAGCATAGAGTCATACAATGAGCAGTTCTTC. Amino acids: CASSIESYNEQFF.